These 6 T cell receptor beta chains share one sample of origin, sequenced in a study of OX40 agonist ivuxolimab in advanced cancers. Assay: immunoSEQ multiplex PCR; the TCRdb copy retains only in-frame clones and omits some. Altogether roughly 80,000 clones are present, 93% being singletons, with the ten largest covering under 8%. Specimen: CD4+ or CD8+ T cells sorted from blood, collected in a trial of the OX40 agonist ivuxolimab. Source of these receptors: an adult with an advanced solid tumor such as melanoma, head and neck, liver or kidney cancer.

The chain carries TRBV14 and TRBJ2-3, with a possible D match to TRBD2 (6 bases). This CDR3 has 14 residues. Per germline, CDR1 SGHDN and CDR2 FVKESK. Deletions cut 3 bases from V and 6 bases from J, with 13 bases between. The CDR3 spells CASSQVTRQDTQYF. In DNA, the CDR3 is TGTGCCAGCAGCCAGGTGACTAGGCAGGATACGCAGTATTTT. The whole variable domain, filled in from reference TRBV14 and TRBJ2-3, reads EAGVTQFPSHSVIEKGQTVTLRCDPISGHDNLYWYRRVMGKEIKFLLHFVKESKQDESGMPNNRFLAERTGGTYSTLKVQPAELEDSGVYFCASSQVTRQDTQYFGPGTRLTVL.

V and J are TRBV10-3 and TRBJ2-3; the match to TRBD2 covers 14 bases. The V gene's germline CDR1 is ENHRY and CDR2 SYGVKD. With V trimmed by 10 bases and J by 1 base, 13 bases remained unmatched. The CDR3 extends over 18 amino acids. CDR3 bases: TGTGCCACCCTGGGACTAGCGGGGGAGATTGGTGGCACAGATACGCAGTATTTT. It is translated as CATLGLAGEIGGTDTQYF.

The rearrangement joins TRBV27 to TRBJ1-1, with a tentative D call TRBD1 (5 bases). This CDR3 is built from 13 residues. V lost 1 base to trimming and J lost 8 bases, with 11 bases between them. CDR1 is MNHEY and CDR2 is SMNVEV in the germline V gene (reference sequence). The CDR3 reads CASSLLGTREAFF. CDR3 sequence (DNA): TGTGCCAGCAGTTTATTAGGGACCAGGGAAGCTTTCTTT.

The chain has TRBV19 and TRBJ1-2; D perhaps matches TRBD1 (6 bases). V dropped 5 bases and J dropped 6 bases, with 16 bases sitting between them. The V gene's germline CDR1 is LNHDA and CDR2 SQIVND (reference sequence). This CDR3 spans 14 amino acids. The CDR3 region is CASSSGGAMHGYTF. The CDR3 coding sequence is TGTGCCAGTAGTTCCGGGGGGGCGATGCATGGCTACACCTTC.

V usage is TRBV6-1 and J usage is TRBJ2-7; 8 bases line up with TRBD1. Germline V gene lookup returns CDR1 MNHNS and CDR2 SASEGT. V shed 5 bases, J shed 4 bases, and the junction held 7 bases outside the gene matches. The CDR3 has 14 amino acids. The CDR3 sequence: CASSRTGSVYEQYF. DNA for the CDR3: TGTGCCAGCAGTAGGACAGGGTCTGTTTACGAGCAGTACTTC.

The CDR3 nucleotides are TGTGCCAGCAGCTTGCTGGGGCAGGGGGACACTGAAGCTTTCTTT. It encodes CASSLLGQGDTEAFF. The chain uses TRBV5-4 and TRBJ1-1; 7 bases align to TRBD1. The V and J ends lost 1 base and 3 bases, in that order; junction bases with no gene match: 6. The CDR3 is 15 residues long. Germline values: CDR1 SGHNT, CDR2 YYREEE (reference sequence).